The source of this T cell receptor (beta chain) is a study of cytomegalovirus exposure and HLA in healthy donors. PCR employed 60 Vbeta and 13 Jbeta primers. Sequencing used immunoSEQ multiplex PCR; TCRdb keeps in-frame clones, though not all of them. The sample data list roughly 150,000 clones. Sample: PBMCs. The clonotype originates from a woman aged 50 to 60 in good health and CMV-seronegative.

CDR3 region: CSVEDLRWQGVEEQFF. CDR3 DNA sequence: TGCAGCGTTGAAGATCTTAGGTGGCAGGGGGTAGAAGAGCAGTTCTTC. The gene calls are TRBV29-1 and TRBJ2-1, with 7 bases lining up with TRBD1. In germline, CDR1 is SQVTM, CDR2 ANQGSEA. The V and J ends lost 0 bases and 10 bases, in that order; junction bases with no gene match: 15. This CDR3 has 16 amino acids.